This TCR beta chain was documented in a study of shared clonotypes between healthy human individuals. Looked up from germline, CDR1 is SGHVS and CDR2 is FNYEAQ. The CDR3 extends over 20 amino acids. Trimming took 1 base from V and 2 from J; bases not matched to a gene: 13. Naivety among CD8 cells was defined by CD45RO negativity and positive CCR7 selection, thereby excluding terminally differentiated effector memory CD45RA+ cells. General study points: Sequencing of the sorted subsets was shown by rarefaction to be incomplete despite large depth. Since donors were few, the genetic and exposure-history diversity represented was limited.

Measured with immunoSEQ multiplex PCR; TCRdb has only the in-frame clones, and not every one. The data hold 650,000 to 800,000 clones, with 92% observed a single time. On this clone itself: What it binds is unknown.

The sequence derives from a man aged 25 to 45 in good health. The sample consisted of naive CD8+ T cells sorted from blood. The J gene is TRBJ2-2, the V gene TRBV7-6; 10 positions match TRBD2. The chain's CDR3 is CASSLGPELGLAENTGELFF. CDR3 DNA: TGTGCCAGCAGCTTAGGGCCCGAACTCGGACTAGCGGAAAACACCGGGGAGCTGTTTTTT.